This entry describes one TCR beta chain. The CDR3 runs to 13 residues. V shed 1 base and J shed 3 bases, with 7 bases lying between them. Germline values: CDR1 DFQATT, CDR2 SNEGSKA (reference sequence). The record originates from a study of blood T cells in healthy people across ages. A J-beta primer mix and a sample-barcoded 5' primer were used in a second PCR of roughly 6 to 11 cycles. TCRdb fed the 5' RACE reads into MiXCR, producing one record per CDR3 protein. Among approximately 1.5 million distinct CDR3 sequences listed, 30% to 35% were seen once. The sequenced material came from blood. The chain combines TRBV20-1 with TRBJ1-5; D not certain. The TCR sequence derives from a young woman in good health. The CDR3 here is CSARVVNNQPQHF. CDR3 coding DNA: TGCAGTGCTAGAGTAGTGAACAATCAGCCCCAGCATTTT.